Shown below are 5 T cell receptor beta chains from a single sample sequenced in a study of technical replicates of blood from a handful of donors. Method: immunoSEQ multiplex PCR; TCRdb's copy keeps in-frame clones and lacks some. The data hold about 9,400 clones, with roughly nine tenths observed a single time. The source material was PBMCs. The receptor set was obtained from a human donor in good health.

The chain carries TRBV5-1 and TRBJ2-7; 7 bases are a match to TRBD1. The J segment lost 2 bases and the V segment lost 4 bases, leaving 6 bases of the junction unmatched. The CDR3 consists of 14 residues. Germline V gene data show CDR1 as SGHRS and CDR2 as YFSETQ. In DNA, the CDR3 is TGCGCCAGCAGCCCAGGACAGGCCGCCTACGAGCAGTACTTC. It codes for CASSPGQAAYEQYF.

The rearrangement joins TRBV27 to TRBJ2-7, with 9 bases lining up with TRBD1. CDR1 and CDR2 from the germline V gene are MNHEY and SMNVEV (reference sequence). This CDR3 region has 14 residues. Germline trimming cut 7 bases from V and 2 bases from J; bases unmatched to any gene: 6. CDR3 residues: CASNTGTGTYEQYF. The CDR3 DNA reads TGTGCCAGCAATACCGGGACAGGGACCTACGAGCAGTACTTC.

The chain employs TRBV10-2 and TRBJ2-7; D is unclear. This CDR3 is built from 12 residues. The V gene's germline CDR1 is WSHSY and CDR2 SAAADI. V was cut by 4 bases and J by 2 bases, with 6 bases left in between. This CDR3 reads CASSASPYEQYF. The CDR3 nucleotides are TGCGCCAGCAGTGCGAGCCCCTACGAGCAGTACTTC.

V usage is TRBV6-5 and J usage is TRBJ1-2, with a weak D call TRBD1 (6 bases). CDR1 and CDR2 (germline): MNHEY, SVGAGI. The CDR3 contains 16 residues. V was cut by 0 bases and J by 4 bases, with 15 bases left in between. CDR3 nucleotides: TGTGCCAGCAGTTACTCGACCCATACAGGGACCTATGGCTACACCTTC. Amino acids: CASSYSTHTGTYGYTF.

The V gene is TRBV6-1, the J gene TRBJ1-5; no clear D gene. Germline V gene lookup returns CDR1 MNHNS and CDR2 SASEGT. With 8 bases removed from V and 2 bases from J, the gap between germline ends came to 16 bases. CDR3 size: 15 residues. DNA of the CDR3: TGTGCCAGCGGGTTGAGGCCCGTCGGCAATCAGCCCCAGCATTTT. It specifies CASGLRPVGNQPQHF.